What follows is one T cell receptor (beta chain) and its context. The sample is drawn from a study of T cell clonotyping in hematopoietic cell transplantation. Produced via immunoSEQ multiplex PCR; TCRdb's table is partial and in-frame only. The sample lists roughly 10,000 clones; 97% were seen once. The V gene end was trimmed by 5 bases and the J gene end by 6 bases; junction bases not matched to a gene: 5. Germline V lookup: CDR1 SGHTA, CDR2 FQGNSA. The CDR3 length is 13 residues. This material consisted of peripheral blood mononuclear cells, taken 100 days after allogeneic stem cell transplant. The V and J genes are TRBV7-2 and TRBJ2-7; TRBD1 agrees at 9 bases. The TCR sequence derives from a male patient aged 60 to 75 who had an allogeneic stem cell transplant from a related donor, so the T cells may come from the graft donor. Some clones in this sample may be carry-over from other donors' samples. The CDR3: CASSARTGAEQYF. CDR3 DNA sequence: TGTGCCAGCAGCGCCCGGACAGGGGCCGAGCAGTACTTC.